This TCR beta chain was obtained from a study of T cell responses to AZD1222 COVID-19 vaccine. Study results and limitations: At baseline, seropositivity was found in only 6 or 7 AZD1222 recipients. Possibly, clonal diversity was underestimated; donors were largely white British and included more females.

With regard to this clone: What it binds is not known.

Sequencing was performed with immunoSEQ multiplex PCR; in TCRdb, only in-frame clones are kept and a portion is missing. In the table there are tens of thousands of clones, over 75% of which are singletons. The CDR3 length is 15 residues. Trimming cost V 1 base and J 1 base, with 10 bases left between them. Germline V gene lookup returns CDR1 MGHRA and CDR2 YSYEKL. Analyses pooled second doses at about 4 or about 12 weeks. The clonotype originates from an adult who received the AZD1222 COVID-19 vaccine. The sample was peripheral blood, taken 28 days after the second AZD1222 dose. V is TRBV4-1 and J is TRBJ1-1, with TRBD1 as a possible D gene (6 bases). The CDR3 here is CASSQVGQSNTEAFF. The CDR3 region has the DNA TGCGCCAGCAGCCAAGTTGGACAGTCGAACACTGAAGCTTTCTTT.